These T cell receptor beta chains were read from a single sample in a study of CD4 T cells in relation to SARS-CoV-2 and coronaviruses. These receptors have no identified antigens. The repertoire was sequenced with immunoSEQ multiplex PCR; TCRdb's copy has only in-frame clones and lacks some. The data contain 35,000 to 45,000 clones, 84% of them singletons. Sequenced input: naive CD4+ T cells from PBMCs, cultured in vitro. The receptors here all came from an adult with COVID-19. Both conserved end residues are part of each CDR3. Each record gives: D gene, J gene, clone size, V gene, CDR3 length, CDR3 DNA, CDR3 protein. D genes are given only for firm matches. Clone size, where shown, is once, few, many, or a class for clones that have expanded.

>NA|TRBJ2-1|NA|TRBV2|13
TGTGCCAGCAGTGTTCAACTAGAAAGTGAGCAGTTCTTC
CASSVQLESEQFF
>NA|TRBJ2-3|NA|TRBV11-3|14
TGTGCCAGCAGCTTGGGGGGTTCACTTAGTACGCAGTATTTT
CASSLGGSLSTQYF
>TRBD1|TRBJ1-2|NA|TRBV24-1|14
TGTGCCACCAGTGAATCGACAGGGGACTATGGCTACACCTTC
CATSESTGDYGYTF
>NA|TRBJ2-1|NA|TRBV18|13
TGTGCCAGCTCATCTGGAGTGGTAAATGAGCAGTTCTTC
CASSSGVVNEQFF
>NA|TRBJ2-7|few|TRBV7-2|13
TGTGCCAGCAGCCTTTTCAGTCGTTACGAGCAGTACTTC
CASSLFSRYEQYF
>TRBD2|TRBJ2-1|NA|TRBV30|15
TGTGCCTGGAGCCCGGGGACTAGCGGAAACAATGAGCAGTTCTTC
CAWSPGTSGNNEQFF
>NA|TRBJ2-1|NA|TRBV24-1|15
TGTGCCACAAGCAAATCCGGGACAAGTCGTAGTGAGCAGTTCTTC
CATSKSGTSRSEQFF
>TRBD2|TRBJ2-1|NA|TRBV7-9|16
TGTGCCAGCAGCTTAGAGGTAGCGGGAGTGTTTCGTGAGCAGTTCTTC
CASSLEVAGVFREQFF
>NA|TRBJ1-1|few|TRBV4-1|13
TGCGCCAGCAGCCAATTGTGGGGCGCTGAAGCTTTCTTT
CASSQLWGAEAFF
>NA|TRBJ1-4|NA|TRBV28|14
TGTGCCAGCAGTTCCCAGGGTTTCGGTGAAAAACTGTTTTTT
CASSSQGFGEKLFF
>NA|TRBJ2-7|NA|TRBV4-3|14
TGCGCCAGCAGCCAAGGGACACCCTCCTACGAGCAGTACTTC
CASSQGTPSYEQYF
>NA|TRBJ1-3|few|TRBV6-6|16
TGTGCCAGCAGTTACTCGGCCTCGGGCGACGGAAACACCATATATTTT
CASSYSASGDGNTIYF
>TRBD2|TRBJ2-7|NA|TRBV28|17
TGTGCCAGCAGTTTTCGGGCTAGCGGGACTCATTTGTACGAGCAGTACTTC
CASSFRASGTHLYEQYF
>NA|TRBJ1-1|NA|TRBV5-1|14
TGCGCCAGCAGCTTCATCGGAGGGGGGGCTGAAGCTTTCTTT
CASSFIGGGAEAFF
>NA|TRBJ1-5|once|TRBV4-1|18
TGCGCCAGCAGCCAAGGGACCCTCGGAGTAATTAGCAATCAGCCCCAGCATTTT
CASSQGTLGVISNQPQHF
>NA|TRBJ2-6|NA|TRBV5-1|16
TGCGCCAGCGCGACCACCACAGGGTCTGGGGCCAACGTCCTGACTTTC
CASATTTGSGANVLTF
>NA|TRBJ2-3|NA|TRBV5-8|13
TGTGCCAGCAGGACGACCGGCACAGATACGCAGTATTTT
CASRTTGTDTQYF
>TRBD1|TRBJ2-3|NA|TRBV9|17
TGTGCCAGCAGCGAGGACAGGAGGAGGCCTAGCACAGATACGCAGTATTTT
CASSEDRRRPSTDTQYF
>NA|TRBJ1-1|NA|TRBV6-5|14
TGTGCCAGCAGGCGCGGGGCAGGGAACACTGAAGCTTTCTTT
CASRRGAGNTEAFF
>NA|TRBJ1-5|few|TRBV2|14
TGTGCCACCAGCGGGGCCTATAGCAATCAGCCCCAGCATTTT
CATSGAYSNQPQHF
>NA|TRBJ2-2|NA|TRBV4-1|19
TGCGCCAGCAGCCAAGATTTCCGAGGAGCCGGGGAGAACACCGGGGAGCTGTTTTTT
CASSQDFRGAGENTGELFF
>NA|TRBJ1-5|once|TRBV4-2|13
TGTGCCAGCAGCCAAGATCAGGACAGAGGTCAGCATTTT
CASSQDQDRGQHF
>NA|TRBJ1-1|NA|TRBV6-5|14
TGTGCCAGCACCCGACAGCCGCGTTCAACTGAAGCTTTCTTT
CASTRQPRSTEAFF
>NA|TRBJ2-1|NA|TRBV11-2|14
TGTGCCAGCAGCCATGTTACCCGTATAGATGAGCAGTTCTTC
CASSHVTRIDEQFF
>TRBD2|TRBJ2-2|NA|TRBV3-1/TRBV3-2|19
TGTGCCAGCAGCCAAGAAAACGAATGGCTAGCGGTGAACACCGGGGAGCTGTTTTTT
CASSQENEWLAVNTGELFF
>NA|TRBJ1-3|NA|TRBV19|14
TGTGCCAGTAGCGGCCGGGGGTATGGAAACACCATATATTTT
CASSGRGYGNTIYF
>NA|TRBJ1-1|NA|TRBV28|14
TGTGCCAGCAGTTTAATGCGGCAGGCGACTGAAGCTTTCTTT
CASSLMRQATEAFF
>TRBD1|TRBJ2-3|NA|TRBV15|15
TGTGCCACCAGCTTTGGCCAGGGGGCCGGAGATACGCAGTATTTT
CATSFGQGAGDTQYF
>TRBD2|TRBJ2-2|NA|TRBV5-6|14
TGTGCCAGCAGCCAAAGCGGGAGCACCGGGGAGCTGTTTTTT
CASSQSGSTGELFF
>TRBD2|TRBJ2-6|NA|TRBV9|18
TGTGCCAGCAGCTCCGGGACTAGCGGTTACTCTGGGGCCAACGTCCTGACTTTC
CASSSGTSGYSGANVLTF
>TRBD1|TRBJ2-7|once|TRBV7-2|15
TGTGCCAGCAGCTTAAGAGGGGGCGATCCCTACGAGCAGTACTTC
CASSLRGGDPYEQYF
>TRBD2|TRBJ2-1|NA|TRBV30|13
TGTGCCTGGAAGCGGGACTCCTACAATGAGCAGTTCTTC
CAWKRDSYNEQFF
>TRBD1|TRBJ2-4|NA|TRBV6-2/TRBV6-3|19
TGTGCCAGCAGTTACCCACTTTATGAACAGGGGGGATGGATGAACATTCAGTACTTC
CASSYPLYEQGGWMNIQYF
>NA|TRBJ2-3|NA|TRBV12-3/TRBV12-4|12
TGTGCCAGCAGTTATCTCACAGATACGCAGTATTTT
CASSYLTDTQYF
>NA|TRBJ1-2|NA|TRBV20-1|11
TGCAGTGCTAGAGAACCCTTCGGCTACACCTTC
CSAREPFGYTF
>NA|TRBJ2-6|NA|TRBV28|15
TGTGCCAGCAGTTTGCGGAGATCTGGGGCCAACGTCCTGACTTTC
CASSLRRSGANVLTF
>NA|TRBJ2-5|NA|TRBV29-1|11
TGCAGCGTTGACAGGCAAGAGACCCAGTACTTC
CSVDRQETQYF
>NA|TRBJ2-7|NA|TRBV23-1|19
TGCGCCAGCAGTCAATTCGCAAACCCCCCGGACAACAGCTCCTACGAGCAGTACTTC
CASSQFANPPDNSSYEQYF
>NA|TRBJ2-2|few|TRBV5-1|14
TGCGCCAGCAGCCCCAACAGGGTCACCGGGGAGCTGTTTTTT
CASSPNRVTGELFF
>NA|TRBJ2-5|NA|TRBV7-9|14
TGTGCCAGCAGGGGGGCCTTGAGTCAAGAGACCCAGTACTTC
CASRGALSQETQYF
>TRBD2|TRBJ2-1|NA|TRBV25-1|16
TGTGCCAGCAGTGCTAGCGGGAGGCTCACCTACAATGAGCAGTTCTTC
CASSASGRLTYNEQFF
>TRBD2|TRBJ2-7|NA|TRBV6-2/TRBV6-3|14
TGTGCCAGCAGCTGGAGCGGGACGACCTACGAGCAGTACTTC
CASSWSGTTYEQYF
>NA|TRBJ2-3|NA|TRBV28|15
TGTGCCAGCATCGATGCGGGATCCTACACAGATACGCAGTATTTT
CASIDAGSYTDTQYF
>TRBD2|TRBJ2-1|once|TRBV7-9|16
TGTGCCAGCAGCTCCCCGGGCGGGAGGGCCTACAATGAGCAGTTCTTC
CASSSPGGRAYNEQFF
>TRBD1|TRBJ2-7|NA|TRBV9|16
TGTGCCAGCAGCGTAGGGCTCGACAGGGGAGTAGGCGAGCAGTACTTC
CASSVGLDRGVGEQYF
>NA|TRBJ1-5|NA|TRBV5-1|14
TGCGCCAGCAGCTTGGAAGGGGGAACGCAGCCCCAGCATTTT
CASSLEGGTQPQHF
>NA|TRBJ2-7|NA|TRBV28|14
TGTGCCAGCAGTTTCGGACACCGGTCGGGCGAGCAGTACTTC
CASSFGHRSGEQYF
>TRBD2|TRBJ2-1|NA|TRBV9|15
TGTGCCAGCAGCCCGACTAGCGGGAGGGGTAATGAGCAGTTCTTC
CASSPTSGRGNEQFF
>TRBD1|TRBJ2-7|NA|TRBV29-1|13
TGCAGCGTTCCAAAACAGGGGTCCTACGAGCAGTACTTC
CSVPKQGSYEQYF
>NA|TRBJ1-5|NA|TRBV12-3/TRBV12-4|13
TGTGCCAGCGCCCTCCAGGGTTATCAGCCCCAGCATTTT
CASALQGYQPQHF
>NA|TRBJ2-7|NA|TRBV9|13
TGTGCCAGCAGCGTAGAACCCTCCTACGAGCAGTACTTC
CASSVEPSYEQYF
>NA|TRBJ2-2|NA|TRBV4-1|14
TGCGCCAGCAGCCACAGCAGGAACACCGGGGAGCTGTTTTTT
CASSHSRNTGELFF
>NA|TRBJ2-7|NA|TRBV3-1/TRBV3-2|17
TGTGCCAGCAGCCAGCCACCGGGACACGGAGACGCCTACGAGCAGTACTTC
CASSQPPGHGDAYEQYF